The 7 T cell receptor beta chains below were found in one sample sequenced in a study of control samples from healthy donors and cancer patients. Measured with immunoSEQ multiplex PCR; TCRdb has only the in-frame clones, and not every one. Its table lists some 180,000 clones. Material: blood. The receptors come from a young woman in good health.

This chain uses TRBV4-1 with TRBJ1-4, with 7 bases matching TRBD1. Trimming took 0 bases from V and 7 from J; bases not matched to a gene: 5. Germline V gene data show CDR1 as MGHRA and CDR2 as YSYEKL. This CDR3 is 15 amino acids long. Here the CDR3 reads CASSQDEAGGEKLFF. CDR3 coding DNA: TGCGCCAGCAGCCAAGATGAGGCAGGGGGTGAAAAACTGTTTTTT.

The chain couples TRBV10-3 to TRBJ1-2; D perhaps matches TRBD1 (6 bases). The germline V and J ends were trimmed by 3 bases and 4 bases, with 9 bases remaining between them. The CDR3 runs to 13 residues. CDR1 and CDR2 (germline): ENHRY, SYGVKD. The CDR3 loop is CAISDGTRYGYTF. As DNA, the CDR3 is TGTGCCATCAGTGACGGGACACGCTATGGCTACACCTTC.

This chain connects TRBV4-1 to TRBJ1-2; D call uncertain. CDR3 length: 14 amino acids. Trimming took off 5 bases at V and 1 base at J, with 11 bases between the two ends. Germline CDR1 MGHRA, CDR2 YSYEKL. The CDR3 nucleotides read TGCGCCAGCAGCTCTACCGTCTTTAACTATGGCTACACCTTC. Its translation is CASSSTVFNYGYTF.

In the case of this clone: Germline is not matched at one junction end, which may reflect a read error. This CDR3 reads CASSLGQDWDF. CDR3 bases: TGCGCCAGCAGCCTGGGACAGGACTGGGACTTC. The chain employs TRBV5-1 and TRBJ2-7; 8 bases align to TRBD1. The CDR3 contains 11 residues. CDR1 and CDR2 from the germline V gene are SGHRS and YFSETQ. Using reference TRBV5-1 and TRBJ2-7 for the parts outside the CDR3, the full variable domain is KAGVTQTPRYLIKTRGQQVTLSCSPISGHRSVSWYQQTPGQGLQFLFEYFSETQRNKGNFPGRFSGRQFSNSRSEMNVSTLELGDSALYLCASSLGQDWDFGPGTRLTVT.

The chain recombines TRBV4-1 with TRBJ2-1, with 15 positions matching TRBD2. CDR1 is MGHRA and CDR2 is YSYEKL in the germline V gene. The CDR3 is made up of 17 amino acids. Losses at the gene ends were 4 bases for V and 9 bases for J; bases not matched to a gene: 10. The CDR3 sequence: CASSPRWTSGGAGEQFF. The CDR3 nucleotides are TGCGCCAGCAGCCCCCGGTGGACTAGCGGGGGGGCAGGTGAGCAGTTCTTC.

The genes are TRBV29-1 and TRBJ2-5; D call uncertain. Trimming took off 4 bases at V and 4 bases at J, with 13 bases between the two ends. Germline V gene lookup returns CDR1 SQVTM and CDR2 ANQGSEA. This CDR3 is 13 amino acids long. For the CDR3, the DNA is TGCAGCGTTGGAGGCAGGATCGTAGAGACCCAGTACTTC. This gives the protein CSVGGRIVETQYF.

CDR3 bases: TGTGCCAGCAGCTTAGACAGCAATCAGCCCCAGCATTTT. This gives the protein CASSLDSNQPQHF. The gene calls are TRBV7-3 and TRBJ1-5; no clear D gene. CDR1 and CDR2 from the germline V gene are SGHTA and FQGTGA. This CDR3 has 13 amino acids. The germline V and J ends were trimmed by 2 bases and 1 base, with 3 bases remaining between them.